Below, 20 T cell receptor beta chains from the same sample are listed, as sequenced in a study of CD8+ T cells in alopecia areata. RNA, once extracted, was reverse transcribed into cDNA for use as the sequencing template. TCRdb's copy holds only in-frame clones and misses some; the assay was immunoSEQ multiplex PCR. Of more than 95,000 clones in the sample, roughly 68% were seen once. Material: CD4+ T cells sorted from blood. Source of these receptors: a human donor in good health.

This chain's CDR3 is CAIRAGIFGGELFF. CDR3 nucleotides: TGTGCCATCAGGGCGGGAATCTTTGGCGGGGAGCTGTTTTTT. V is TRBV10-3 and J is TRBJ2-2; D might be TRBD2 (6 bases). This CDR3 is 14 amino acids long. CDR1 is ENHRY, CDR2 SYGVKD, per germline. V shed 6 bases and J shed 7 bases, with 15 bases lying between them.

The chain has TRBV29-1 and TRBJ1-1, with D perhaps TRBD1 (5 bases). Germline CDR1 reads SQVTM; CDR2 reads ANQGSEA. This CDR3 comprises 12 residues. V was cut by 6 bases and J by 5 bases, with 13 bases left in between. In DNA, the CDR3 is TGCAGCGTAATAATAGGGGTGACTGAAGCTTTCTTT. Residues: CSVIIGVTEAFF.

The J gene is TRBJ1-2, the V gene TRBV14; tentatively, D is TRBD1 (5 bases). The ends were cut back, 1 base at V and 7 bases at J, with 7 bases in the middle. Germline V gene data show CDR1 as SGHDN and CDR2 as FVKESK. CDR3 length: 12 amino acids. CDR3 DNA: TGTGCCAGCAGCCAAGTGGGGACTGGCTACACCTTC. It specifies CASSQVGTGYTF.

Only a few counts were recorded for this clone. The chain has TRBV29-1 and TRBJ2-5, with TRBD2 matching 7 bases. V lost 3 bases to trimming and J lost 1 base; unmatched junction nucleotides: 5. The CDR3 contains 14 residues. Germline-derived CDR1 and CDR2 are SQVTM and ANQGSEA. CDR3 nucleotide sequence: TGCAGCGTTGACGTTAGCGGGCGCCAAGAGACCCAGTACTTC. It specifies CSVDVSGRQETQYF. The full variable domain, its missing parts supplied by reference TRBV29-1 and TRBJ2-5, is SAVISQKPSRDICQRGTSLTIQCQVDSQVTMMFWYRQQPGQSLTLIATANQGSEATYESGFVIDKFPISRPNLTFSTLTVSNMSPEDSSIYLCSVDVSGRQETQYFGPGTRLLVL.

This clone was counted a few times. The chain recombines TRBV29-1 with TRBJ2-5; the D gene is possibly TRBD1 (5 bases). CDR1 and CDR2 from the germline V gene are SQVTM and ANQGSEA. Trimming removed 0 bases at V and 5 bases at J, with 16 bases between. The CDR3 is made up of 15 amino acids. The CDR3 region is CSVEEEVASGETQYF. DNA for the CDR3: TGCAGCGTTGAAGAAGAAGTTGCGTCAGGGGAGACCCAGTACTTC.

The chain carries TRBV30 and TRBJ2-1; D not resolved. Trimming shortened V by 1 base and J by 2 bases, and 6 bases separated the two germline ends. CDR1 is GTSNPN and CDR2 is SVGIG in the germline V gene (reference sequence). This CDR3 has 13 residues. The CDR3 loop reads CAWSARAYNEQFF. Here the CDR3 DNA reads TGTGCCTGGAGTGCCCGGGCCTACAATGAGCAGTTCTTC.

V and J are TRBV29-1 and TRBJ1-1; tentatively, D is TRBD1 (6 bases). The CDR3 covers 14 residues. CDR1 and CDR2 from the germline V gene are SQVTM and ANQGSEA. Trimming removed 4 bases from V and 1 base from J, with 13 bases in between. DNA for the CDR3: TGCAGCGTTGTAACGGACAGAGAGAACACTGAAGCTTTCTTT. Amino acids: CSVVTDRENTEAFF. The full variable domain, with the rest looked up from reference TRBV29-1 and TRBJ1-1, is SAVISQKPSRDICQRGTSLTIQCQVDSQVTMMFWYRQQPGQSLTLIATANQGSEATYESGFVIDKFPISRPNLTFSTLTVSNMSPEDSSIYLCSVVTDRENTEAFFGQGTRLTVV.

The genes are TRBV29-1 and TRBJ1-1, with D possibly matching TRBD1 (5 bases). This CDR3 has 14 residues. The V gene's germline CDR1 is SQVTM and CDR2 ANQGSEA. The germline V and J ends were trimmed by 0 bases and 5 bases, with 13 bases remaining between them. The CDR3 DNA follows: TGCAGCGTTGAAGAGAACGGGGGGTGGACTGAAGCTTTCTTT. This gives the protein CSVEENGGWTEAFF.

This sequence joins TRBV30 and TRBJ1-6; no reliable D call. The germline V and J ends were trimmed by 3 bases and 5 bases, with 8 bases remaining between them. Germline V gene sequence: CDR1 GTSNPN, CDR2 SVGIG (reference sequence). The CDR3 has 13 amino acids. The CDR3 DNA sequence: TGTGCCTGGAGGGGCAGGAATAATTCACCCCTCCACTTT. Translation: CAWRGRNNSPLHF.

V usage is TRBV29-1 and J usage is TRBJ2-3, with no clear D. Germline CDR1 reads SQVTM; CDR2 reads ANQGSEA. The CDR3 has 13 amino acids. Trimming pared 6 bases from V and 2 bases from J, leaving 12 bases between. Here the CDR3 reads CSVAFTPTDTQYF. CDR3 bases: TGCAGCGTCGCCTTCACGCCCACAGATACGCAGTATTTT.

This chain uses TRBV11-2 with TRBJ1-2, with D perhaps matching TRBD1 (5 bases). The V and J ends lost 4 bases and 5 bases respectively, with 14 bases between them. Germline lookup yields CDR1 SGHAT and CDR2 FQNNGV. This CDR3 has 14 amino acids. The CDR3 DNA is TGTGCCAGCAGCTCGGTGGGGACGGCGTATGGCTACACCTTC. It translates to CASSSVGTAYGYTF.

The genes are TRBV7-8 and TRBJ1-1; D ambiguous. The CDR3 has 14 amino acids. CDR1 SGHVS and CDR2 FQNEAQ come from the germline V gene. Trimming stripped 0 bases from V and 8 bases from J, with 13 bases between. CDR3 in amino acids: CASSLAGQSIEAFF. Written as DNA, the CDR3 is TGTGCCAGCAGCTTAGCGGGCCAGTCGATCGAAGCTTTCTTT.

This clone was counted only a few times. At the DNA level, this CDR3 is encoded by other sequences in the same sample as well. The chain is built from TRBV5-6 and TRBJ2-2; D is uncertain. The CDR3 sequence is 12 residues long. Germline CDR1 is SGHDT and CDR2 is YYEEEE. The V gene lost 2 bases and the J gene lost 2 bases, with 1 base spanning the gap. CDR3 bases: TGTGCCAGCAGCTTAAACACCGGGGAGCTGTTTTTT. This gives the protein CASSLNTGELFF.

This chain joins TRBV29-1 and TRBJ1-1; tentatively, D is TRBD1 (6 bases). CDR1 is SQVTM, CDR2 ANQGSEA, per germline. CDR3 length: 13 amino acids. V lost 5 bases and J 5 bases, leaving 15 bases between the germline ends. CDR3 coding DNA: TGCAGCGTTAACAGGGAAAAGATAACTGAAGCTTTCTTT. This gives the protein CSVNREKITEAFF.

The gene calls are TRBV5-1 and TRBJ2-7; TRBD2 matches at 7 bases. After removal of 5 bases from V and 5 bases from J, the junction contained 13 bases not matched to a gene. CDR1 and CDR2 (germline): SGHRS, YFSETQ. CDR3 length: 15 amino acids. The CDR3 sequence is CASRIGPTAGDEQYF. CDR3 DNA: TGCGCCAGCAGGATCGGGCCAACGGCGGGGGACGAGCAGTACTTC.

This clone was found a few times. This chain uses TRBV20-1 with TRBJ1-1; D is ambiguous. V gave up 7 bases and J gave up 5 bases, with 11 bases separating them. This CDR3 has 11 amino acids. The germline gives CDR1 DFQATT, CDR2 SNEGSKA (reference sequence). The CDR3 DNA is TGCAGTGTTCCGGAACAGACTGAAGCTTTCTTT. Translated, it gives CSVPEQTEAFF.

V gene TRBV5-1 combines with J gene TRBJ2-5; D gene unclear. Germline CDR1 is SGHRS and CDR2 is YFSETQ. The ends were cut back, 2 bases at V and 4 bases at J, with 12 bases in the middle. There are 14 residues in the CDR3. For the CDR3, the DNA is TGCGCCAGCAGCTTACAGACCTCCGGAGAGACCCAGTACTTC. Translated: CASSLQTSGETQYF. Complete variable domain (other parts from reference TRBV5-1 and TRBJ2-5): KAGVTQTPRYLIKTRGQQVTLSCSPISGHRSVSWYQQTPGQGLQFLFEYFSETQRNKGNFPGRFSGRQFSNSRSEMNVSTLELGDSALYLCASSLQTSGETQYFGPGTRLLVL.

The chain uses TRBV20-1 and TRBJ1-2; TRBD1 aligns across 7 bases. The CDR3 is 11 amino acids. From germline, CDR1 is DFQATT and CDR2 SNEGSKA (reference sequence). Trimming removed 3 bases from V and 5 bases from J; junction bases left unmatched: 0. CDR3 DNA: TGCAGTGCTAGGGGACAGTATGGCTACACCTTC. This translates into CSARGQYGYTF.

This chain connects TRBV30 to TRBJ2-1, with 9 bases that match TRBD1. The V gene end was trimmed by 4 bases and the J gene end by 3 bases; junction bases not matched to a gene: 7. Germline CDR1 reads GTSNPN; CDR2 reads SVGIG (reference sequence). The CDR3 runs to 15 residues. CDR3 in amino acids: CAWTRGTGNYNEQFF. CDR3 sequence (DNA): TGTGCCTGGACGCGAGGGACAGGGAACTACAATGAGCAGTTCTTC. The full variable domain, with the rest looked up from reference TRBV30 and TRBJ2-1, is SQTIHQWPATLVQPVGSPLSLECTVEGTSNPNLYWYRQAAGRGLQLLFYSVGIGQISSEVPQNLSASRPQDRQFILSSKKLLLSDSGFYLCAWTRGTGNYNEQFFGPGTRLTVL.

The chain is built from TRBV6-1 and TRBJ1-6; a weak D match, TRBD1 (5 bases). Germline lookup yields CDR1 MNHNS and CDR2 SASEGT. The V and J ends lost 7 bases and 8 bases respectively, with 18 bases between them. The CDR3 length is 15 residues. CDR3 sequence (DNA): TGTGCCAGCATACTAGCCGGGACGCCAGATTCACCCCTCCACTTT. Translated, it gives CASILAGTPDSPLHF.